Listed below are T cell receptor beta chains from one sample, sequenced in a study of human T cells and chemical hapten exposure. From the RACE reads, TCRdb called clonotypes with MiXCR, one entry per CDR3 protein. The table has roughly 100,000 distinct CDR3 sequences, around 9.6% seen once. The specimen comprised whole blood, sampled in connection with sensitization to the hapten diphenylcyclopropenone (DPC). These receptors were taken from a woman aged 40 to 50 with alopecia areata. Some clones in this sample may be carry-over from other donors' samples. Each CDR3 is given with its conserved first and last residue. D genes are given only for firm matches. Not every row has a clone size; where given, it reads once, few, many or a size class.

j_gene: TRBJ2-7
v_gene: TRBV5-1
abundance: many
d_gene: TRBD1
CDR3nt: TGCGCCAGCAGCTTGGGACAGGGGCTAATCTACGAGCAGTACTTC
CDR3aa: CASSLGQGLIYEQYF

j_gene: TRBJ2-1
v_gene: TRBV11-2
abundance: many
d_gene: -
CDR3nt: TGTGCCAGCAGCTTACCAGTGGGTCTTACGGGCAATGAGCAGTTCTTC
CDR3aa: CASSLPVGLTGNEQFF

j_gene: TRBJ2-7
v_gene: TRBV12-3/TRBV12-4
abundance: few
d_gene: TRBD2
CDR3nt: TGTGCCAGCAACCTAGCGGGGACCTACGAGCAGTACTTC
CDR3aa: CASNLAGTYEQYF

j_gene: TRBJ2-5
v_gene: TRBV6-5
abundance: -
d_gene: -
CDR3nt: TGTGCCAGCAGTCTGCAGGGATTCCAAGAGACCCAGTACTTC
CDR3aa: CASSLQGFQETQYF

j_gene: TRBJ1-6
v_gene: TRBV20-1
abundance: many
d_gene: -
CDR3nt: TGCAGTGCTAGACCCGACGGGAATTCACCCCTCCACTTT
CDR3aa: CSARPDGNSPLHF

j_gene: TRBJ2-1
v_gene: TRBV6-2/TRBV6-3
abundance: -
d_gene: TRBD1
CDR3nt: TGTGCCAGCAGTCTGTACAGGGGCAATGAGCAGTTCTTC
CDR3aa: CASSLYRGNEQFF

j_gene: TRBJ2-1
v_gene: TRBV15
abundance: few
d_gene: -
CDR3nt: TGTGCCACCAGCAGAGATCTATCGAAACCGGGTGAGCAGTTCTTC
CDR3aa: CATSRDLSKPGEQFF

j_gene: TRBJ2-1
v_gene: TRBV12-3/TRBV12-4
abundance: -
d_gene: TRBD2
CDR3nt: TGTGCCAGCAGTTTAACTAGCGGGGGGGACTACAATGAGCAGTTCTTC
CDR3aa: CASSLTSGGDYNEQFF

j_gene: TRBJ1-1
v_gene: TRBV7-6
abundance: many
d_gene: TRBD1
CDR3nt: TGTGCCAGCAGCTCGTTCGGGACAGGGACGACCATCAACACTGAAGCTTTCTTT
CDR3aa: CASSSFGTGTTINTEAFF

j_gene: TRBJ2-1
v_gene: TRBV29-1
abundance: -
d_gene: TRBD2
CDR3nt: TGCAGCGTTGACTCTCGCGGGGGGATCTACAATGAGCAGTTCTTC
CDR3aa: CSVDSRGGIYNEQFF

j_gene: TRBJ2-7
v_gene: TRBV6-6
abundance: -
d_gene: TRBD2
CDR3nt: TGTGCCAGCAGTACCCCAGCCGGGAGGTTCAACGAGCAGTACTTC
CDR3aa: CASSTPAGRFNEQYF

j_gene: TRBJ2-7
v_gene: TRBV7-2
abundance: many
d_gene: TRBD2
CDR3nt: TGTGCCAGCAGCTTAGTAGGGACTAGCGGGGGGCTTTCCTACGAGCAGTACTTC
CDR3aa: CASSLVGTSGGLSYEQYF

j_gene: TRBJ1-2
v_gene: TRBV28
abundance: many
d_gene: TRBD1
CDR3nt: TGTGCCAGCAGATCGGACAGGACAACTAACTATGGCTACACCTTC
CDR3aa: CASRSDRTTNYGYTF

j_gene: TRBJ1-1
v_gene: TRBV4-1
abundance: many
d_gene: TRBD1
CDR3nt: TGCGCCAGCGCGAGGACAGGGTCGACTGAAGCTTTCTTT
CDR3aa: CASARTGSTEAFF

j_gene: TRBJ2-2
v_gene: TRBV30
abundance: -
d_gene: -
CDR3nt: TGTGCCTCCAACTTTGATGGGGGGAACACCGGGGAGCTGTTTTTT
CDR3aa: CASNFDGGNTGELFF

j_gene: TRBJ1-4
v_gene: TRBV20-1
abundance: medium-sized
d_gene: -
CDR3nt: TGCAGTGCTAAAGACAGGCTGGCGTGGGAAAAACTGTTTTTT
CDR3aa: CSAKDRLAWEKLFF

j_gene: TRBJ2-4
v_gene: TRBV5-6
abundance: -
d_gene: -
CDR3nt: TGTGCCAGCAGCCTTGGAGGATGGGGGGCAGAGGCCAAAAACATTCAGTACTTC
CDR3aa: CASSLGGWGAEAKNIQYF

j_gene: TRBJ2-1
v_gene: TRBV14
abundance: -
d_gene: -
CDR3nt: TGTGCCAGCAGCCAAGAATGGTACAATGAGCAGTTCTTC
CDR3aa: CASSQEWYNEQFF

j_gene: TRBJ2-5
v_gene: TRBV4-2
abundance: few
d_gene: TRBD2
CDR3nt: TGTGCCAGCAGCCAAGATGGAGGAGCGGGGGACCAAGAGACCCAGTACTTC
CDR3aa: CASSQDGGAGDQETQYF

j_gene: TRBJ2-1
v_gene: TRBV20-1
abundance: many
d_gene: -
CDR3nt: TGCAGTGCTAGAGCGGATGAGCAGTTCTTC
CDR3aa: CSARADEQFF

j_gene: TRBJ2-7
v_gene: TRBV6-2/TRBV6-3
abundance: few
d_gene: TRBD2
CDR3nt: TGTGCCAGCAGTTACTCATCCATCTGGGCGAGCGGGGGAGAGTACGAGCAGTACTTC
CDR3aa: CASSYSSIWASGGEYEQYF

j_gene: TRBJ2-3
v_gene: TRBV5-1
abundance: -
d_gene: TRBD1
CDR3nt: TGCGCCAGCAGCTTGACAGGGGGCACAACAGATACGCAGTATTTT
CDR3aa: CASSLTGGTTDTQYF

j_gene: TRBJ1-2
v_gene: TRBV7-2
abundance: many
d_gene: TRBD1
CDR3nt: TGTGCCAGCAGCCTATCTTCGGACAGGAACTATGGCTACACCTTC
CDR3aa: CASSLSSDRNYGYTF

j_gene: TRBJ2-7
v_gene: TRBV6-6
abundance: many
d_gene: TRBD1
CDR3nt: TGTGCCAGCAGTTACGGGGGGACAGGGAAAAACGAGCAGTACTTC
CDR3aa: CASSYGGTGKNEQYF

j_gene: TRBJ2-3
v_gene: TRBV7-6
abundance: many
d_gene: TRBD2
CDR3nt: TGTGCCAGCAGCTTATTTAGCGGGGCAGCGGATACGCAGTATTTT
CDR3aa: CASSLFSGAADTQYF

j_gene: TRBJ2-1
v_gene: TRBV28
abundance: few
d_gene: TRBD1
CDR3nt: TGTGCCAGCAGTTTAACAGGGGGCAATGAGCAGTTCTTC
CDR3aa: CASSLTGGNEQFF

j_gene: TRBJ1-1
v_gene: TRBV27
abundance: -
d_gene: -
CDR3nt: TGTGCCAGCACCCCGGCGGGGAGGACTGAAGCTTTCTTT
CDR3aa: CASTPAGRTEAFF

j_gene: TRBJ1-2
v_gene: TRBV12-3/TRBV12-4
abundance: many
d_gene: -
CDR3nt: TGTGCCAGCAGTACCGGGGCTGGCTATGGCTACACCTTC
CDR3aa: CASSTGAGYGYTF

j_gene: TRBJ2-7
v_gene: TRBV9
abundance: many
d_gene: -
CDR3nt: TGTGCCAGCAGCGGGGCGGGGGCCCCCTACGAGCAGTACTTC
CDR3aa: CASSGAGAPYEQYF

j_gene: TRBJ2-1
v_gene: TRBV11-2
abundance: -
d_gene: -
CDR3nt: TGTGCTAGCAGCTTAAACGCCGGGCTCGGTGATGAGCAGTTCTTC
CDR3aa: CASSLNAGLGDEQFF

j_gene: TRBJ2-1
v_gene: TRBV9
abundance: few
d_gene: TRBD1
CDR3nt: TGTGCCAGCAGCGCGGAGGGACAGGGACACAATGAGCAGTTCTTC
CDR3aa: CASSAEGQGHNEQFF

j_gene: TRBJ2-3
v_gene: TRBV20-1
abundance: few
d_gene: -
CDR3nt: TGCAGTGCTCTCCCAATATACAGGAGCACAGATACGCAGTATTTT
CDR3aa: CSALPIYRSTDTQYF

j_gene: TRBJ1-2
v_gene: TRBV6-5
abundance: many
d_gene: -
CDR3nt: TGTGCCAGCAGTTACTCCGCCAGGGTCTATGGCTACACCTTC
CDR3aa: CASSYSARVYGYTF

j_gene: TRBJ2-7
v_gene: TRBV5-5
abundance: many
d_gene: -
CDR3nt: TGTGCCAGCAGCTTGGCCTCCCAGAACTACTACGAGCAGTACTTC
CDR3aa: CASSLASQNYYEQYF

j_gene: TRBJ1-5
v_gene: TRBV7-9
abundance: many
d_gene: -
CDR3nt: TGTGCCAGCAGCTTAGCGATTAGCAATCAGCCCCAGCATTTT
CDR3aa: CASSLAISNQPQHF

j_gene: TRBJ2-3
v_gene: TRBV11-2
abundance: -
d_gene: TRBD1
CDR3nt: TGTGCCAGCAGCTTGCTCCCGGGACAGGGGGCGTCAGATACGCAGTATTTT
CDR3aa: CASSLLPGQGASDTQYF

j_gene: TRBJ1-1
v_gene: TRBV20-1
abundance: many
d_gene: TRBD1
CDR3nt: TGCAGTGCTGGCACAGGGGGCAGTGGCACTGAAGCTTTCTTT
CDR3aa: CSAGTGGSGTEAFF

j_gene: TRBJ1-2
v_gene: TRBV5-8
abundance: -
d_gene: -
CDR3nt: TGTGCCAGCAGCTTGATAATTTCGATAGGGCCTTCTAACTATGGCTACACCTTC
CDR3aa: CASSLIISIGPSNYGYTF

j_gene: TRBJ1-5
v_gene: TRBV11-2
abundance: -
d_gene: -
CDR3nt: TGTGCCAGCAGCTTACCCAATCAGCCCCAGCATTTT
CDR3aa: CASSLPNQPQHF

j_gene: TRBJ2-5
v_gene: TRBV29-1
abundance: many
d_gene: -
CDR3nt: TGCAGCGTTAATGAAGAGACCCAGTACTTC
CDR3aa: CSVNEETQYF

j_gene: TRBJ2-2
v_gene: TRBV7-8
abundance: -
d_gene: TRBD1
CDR3nt: TGTGCGTATACAGGGGAGACCGGGGAGCTGTTTTTT
CDR3aa: CAYTGETGELFF

j_gene: TRBJ2-6
v_gene: TRBV4-2
abundance: few
d_gene: -
CDR3nt: TGTGCCAGCGGCTCAGGGGCGGGAACCTCTGGGGCCAACGTCCTGACTTTC
CDR3aa: CASGSGAGTSGANVLTF

j_gene: TRBJ2-6
v_gene: TRBV6-2/TRBV6-3
abundance: -
d_gene: -
CDR3nt: TGTGCCAGCATGAGTGGAGTAGGCACTGGGGCCAACGTCCTGACTTTC
CDR3aa: CASMSGVGTGANVLTF

j_gene: TRBJ1-1
v_gene: TRBV18
abundance: -
d_gene: TRBD1
CDR3nt: TGTGCCAGCTCACAGGGACAGCCCACTTCTGAAGCTTTCTTT
CDR3aa: CASSQGQPTSEAFF

j_gene: TRBJ1-5
v_gene: TRBV7-6
abundance: many
d_gene: TRBD1
CDR3nt: TGTGCCAGCAGTTCGGACAGGGGGCTCGATCAGCCCCAGCATTTT
CDR3aa: CASSSDRGLDQPQHF

j_gene: TRBJ1-2
v_gene: TRBV7-9
abundance: many
d_gene: -
CDR3nt: TGTGCCAGCAGTTCCGGACAGATCCACTATGGCTACACCTTC
CDR3aa: CASSSGQIHYGYTF

j_gene: TRBJ2-7
v_gene: TRBV9
abundance: few
d_gene: TRBD2
CDR3nt: TGTGCCAGCAGCGTCCTCCCTAGCGGTCCCTACGAGCAGTACTTC
CDR3aa: CASSVLPSGPYEQYF

j_gene: TRBJ2-2
v_gene: TRBV12-3/TRBV12-4
abundance: few
d_gene: -
CDR3nt: TGTGCCAGCAGCCCACGGGGCGGACAATGGGTCACCGGGGAGCTGTTTTTT
CDR3aa: CASSPRGGQWVTGELFF

j_gene: TRBJ1-2
v_gene: TRBV6-1
abundance: few
d_gene: -
CDR3nt: TGTGCCAGCAGCATCCGGATTAACTATGGCTACACCTTC
CDR3aa: CASSIRINYGYTF

j_gene: TRBJ2-7
v_gene: TRBV4-1
abundance: few
d_gene: -
CDR3nt: TGCGCCAGCAGCCAAGACCCAGGAACCTACGAGCAGTACTTC
CDR3aa: CASSQDPGTYEQYF